A single sample gave rise to the 30 T cell receptor beta chains below, sequenced in a study of T cells in Graves' hyperthyroidism and ophthalmopathy. Amplification targeted TCR beta CDR3 regions from RNA transcripts. Researchers ran a first-round RT-PCR on the TCR CDR3 using the HTBI primer set. A single record per CDR3 protein comes from TCRdb applying MiXCR to the multiplex PCR reads. Among over 500,000 distinct CDR3 sequences listed, around 16% were seen once. The material sequenced was blood. The receptors were sampled from a woman in her twenties or thirties with Graves' ophthalmopathy.

The sample holds many counts of this clonotype. This rearrangement joins TRBV20-1 to TRBJ2-1; D unclear. This CDR3 is 11 amino acids long. The V gene's germline CDR1 is DFQATT and CDR2 SNEGSKA (reference sequence). The ends were cut back, 6 bases at V and 1 base at J, with 4 bases in the middle. CDR3 coding DNA: TGCAGTGCGAATTCCTACAATGAGCAGTTCTTC. Translated, it gives CSANSYNEQFF.

CDR3 amino acids: CSVGGRGSSYNEQFF. The CDR3 bases are TGCAGCGTTGGAGGAAGGGGATCCTCCTACAATGAGCAGTTCTTC. V and J are TRBV29-1 and TRBJ2-1; tentative D call: TRBD1 (5 bases). V lost 4 bases and J lost 0, with 13 bases in between. This CDR3 spans 15 amino acids. Germline V gene lookup returns CDR1 SQVTM and CDR2 ANQGSEA.

This CDR3 reads CATSPWGADTQYF. Written as DNA, the CDR3 is TGTGCCACCAGCCCCTGGGGGGCAGATACGCAGTATTTT. The J gene is TRBJ2-3, the V gene TRBV24-1; maybe TRBD2 (6 bases). Germline CDR1 is KGHDR and CDR2 is SFDVKD. V was shortened by 7 bases and J by 4 bases, with 11 bases between the two germline ends. The CDR3 totals 13 residues.

This clonotype was observed at least ten times. The gene calls are TRBV20-1 and TRBJ2-1, with 7 bases fitting TRBD1. CDR3 size: 12 residues. Germline CDR1 and CDR2: DFQATT and SNEGSKA (reference sequence). Unmatched junction bases numbered 5, after V lost 3 bases and J lost 9 bases. In DNA, the CDR3 is TGCAGTGCTAGCCCCGAGGGGGCTGAGCAGTTCTTC. It translates to CSASPEGAEQFF.

The chain is built from TRBV3-1 and TRBJ2-5, with a weak D call TRBD1 (6 bases). Trimming shortened V by 8 bases and J by 0 bases, and 25 bases separated the two germline ends. This CDR3 has 18 amino acids. CDR1 and CDR2 from the germline V gene are LGHDT and YNNKEL (reference sequence). The CDR3 protein is CASGAQRQDPLYQETQYF. The CDR3 region has the DNA TGTGCCAGCGGTGCCCAAAGACAGGATCCGCTGTACCAAGAGACCCAGTACTTC.

This clonotype was detected only a few times. The J gene is TRBJ2-7, the V gene TRBV27; D gene uncertain. The CDR3 spans 14 residues. Germline CDR1 reads MNHEY; CDR2 reads SMNVEV (reference sequence). Trimming took 5 bases from V and 3 from J, leaving 14 bases between them. CDR3 in DNA: TGTGCCAGCAGTCCTCTAGGGAAAATCTACGAGCAGTACTTC. Amino acids: CASSPLGKIYEQYF.

This clonotype was observed at least ten times. The V and J genes are TRBV11-2 and TRBJ2-7, with a tentative D call TRBD2 (6 bases). Trimming shortened V by 6 bases and J by 3 bases, and 15 bases separated the two germline ends. Germline CDR1 SGHAT, CDR2 FQNNGV. This CDR3 is built from 14 residues. DNA of the CDR3: TGTGCCAGCAGTCAGTTTGGGACTCTCTACGAGCAGTACTTC. Its protein is CASSQFGTLYEQYF.

The chain links TRBV7-3 to TRBJ1-1; D perhaps matches TRBD1 (5 bases). The germline CDR1 and CDR2 sequences are SGHTA and FQGTGA. The CDR3 extends over 14 amino acids. Between the trimmed V and J ends, which lost 5 bases and 5 bases, there was a span of 15 bases. CDR3 sequence (DNA): TGTGCCAGCAGCGTCCGCCCCAGGGATACTGAAGCTTTCTTT. This sequence encodes CASSVRPRDTEAFF.

This clonotype was picked up many times. The chain couples TRBV6-2 or TRBV6-3 to TRBJ1-5; 7 bases are a match to TRBD1. Trimming at V came to 7 bases and at J to 5 bases, leaving 8 bases not matched to a gene. CDR3 length: 14 residues. The germline V gene has CDR1 MNHEY and CDR2 SVGEGT. The CDR3 here is CASNFPGQHQPQHF. The CDR3 DNA is TGTGCCAGCAACTTTCCGGGACAGCATCAGCCCCAGCATTTT.

This clonotype was seen only a few times. The J gene is TRBJ2-1, the V gene TRBV7-9; possibly TRBD1 for D (6 bases). In germline, CDR1 is SEHNR, CDR2 FQNEAQ (reference sequence). The CDR3 runs 15 residues. The ends were cut back, 6 bases at V and 0 bases at J, with 12 bases in the middle. CDR3 nucleotides: TGTGCCAGCAGTTCAGGGGTGCCCTCCTACAATGAGCAGTTCTTC. This gives the protein CASSSGVPSYNEQFF.

This clonotype was detected ten times or more. This chain joins TRBV11-2 and TRBJ2-5; 9 bases line up with TRBD1. The CDR3 has 15 amino acids. CDR1 and CDR2 from the germline V gene are SGHAT and FQNNGV. The V gene end was trimmed by 2 bases and the J gene end by 4 bases; junction bases not matched to a gene: 5. CDR3 sequence: CASSLRDRAVETQYF. The CDR3 bases are TGTGCCAGCAGCTTAAGGGACAGGGCTGTAGAGACCCAGTACTTC.

There are many counts of this clonotype. The V gene is TRBV11-2, the J gene TRBJ1-2; 8 positions agree with TRBD1. This CDR3 is 15 amino acids long. Germline CDR1 reads SGHAT; CDR2 reads FQNNGV. V shed 4 bases, J shed 7 bases, and the junction held 11 bases outside the gene matches. The CDR3 DNA reads as TGTGCCAGCAGCTATATTACAGGGGGAGTAGGTGGCTACACCTTC. Its protein product is CASSYITGGVGGYTF. Filled out from reference TRBV11-2 and TRBJ1-2, the complete variable domain reads EAGVAQSPRYKIIEKRQSVAFWCNPISGHATLYWYQQILGQGPKLLIQFQNNGVVDDSQLPKDRFSAERLKGVDSTLKIQPAKLEDSAVYLCASSYITGGVGGYTFGSGTRLTVV.

This clonotype was counted at least ten times. The rearrangement uses TRBV5-5 and TRBJ1-3, with D hard to call. Germline assignment: CDR1 SGHKS and CDR2 YYEKEE (reference sequence). This CDR3 has 15 residues. V was clipped by 0 bases and J by 0 bases, with 7 bases between them. CDR3 sequence reads: CASSLAGGSGNTIYF. DNA of the CDR3: TGTGCCAGCAGCTTGGCAGGCGGCTCTGGAAACACCATATATTTT.

This clonotype was recorded a few times. The rearrangement joins TRBV10-3 to TRBJ2-1, with D uncertain. CDR3 length: 16 residues. V was clipped by 0 bases and J by 0 bases, with 9 bases between them. Germline values: CDR1 ENHRY, CDR2 SYGVKD. Here the CDR3 DNA reads TGTGCCATCAGTGAGTCTTTGACTTACTCCTACAATGAGCAGTTCTTC. Protein product: CAISESLTYSYNEQFF.

Points on this clonotype: A junction boundary mismatches the germline segment, possibly from a read error. The chain joins TRBV6-1 to TRBJ2-5, with 7 nucleotides matching TRBD2. This CDR3 is built from 15 residues. Per the germline V gene, CDR1 is MNHNS and CDR2 is SASEGT. The CDR3 reads CASRVFSGPQETRYF. The CDR3 DNA sequence: TGTGCCAGCAGGGTTTTTAGCGGGCCCCAAGAGACCCGGTACTTC.

The sample holds a few counts of this clonotype. The V and J genes are TRBV10-3 and TRBJ2-1; 8 nucleotides agree with TRBD1. This CDR3 is built from 15 residues. Per germline, CDR1 ENHRY and CDR2 SYGVKD. The trim removed 2 bases at V and 2 bases at J, leaving 2 bases unmatched. The CDR3 bases are TGTGCCATCAGTGAGGGCAGGGGGCCCTACAATGAGCAGTTCTTC. Its protein product is CAISEGRGPYNEQFF.

This clonotype has more than one count but fewer than ten. J is TRBJ1-6 and V is TRBV5-1, with TRBD1 identical over 9 bases. The CDR3 loop spans 15 amino acids. Germline CDR1 SGHRS, CDR2 YFSETQ. The junction had 4 bases not matched to a gene; V was cut back by 1 base and J by 8 bases. The CDR3 protein is CASSLQTGGDSPLHF. Written as DNA, the CDR3 is TGCGCCAGCAGCTTGCAGACAGGGGGGGATTCACCCCTCCACTTT.

The table lists this clonotype with many counts. V is TRBV30 and J is TRBJ2-5; TRBD2 aligns across 13 bases. Germline-derived CDR1 and CDR2 are GTSNPN and SVGIG (reference sequence). Trimming took 4 bases from V and 4 from J; bases not matched to a gene: 3. The CDR3 runs to 14 residues. CDR3 residues: CAWTGTSGVETQYF. For the CDR3, the DNA is TGTGCCTGGACCGGGACTAGCGGGGTAGAGACCCAGTACTTC.

In its sample, this clonotype was seen many times. This chain joins TRBV7-9 and TRBJ2-3, with TRBD1 matching 10 bases. Germline CDR1 is SEHNR and CDR2 is FQNEAQ (reference sequence). CDR3 length: 16 amino acids. V dropped 5 bases and J dropped 3; count of bases not matched to a gene: 8. Here the CDR3 DNA reads TGTGCCAGCAGCCCAACCCCGGGACAGGGGACAGATACGCAGTATTTT. Its protein product is CASSPTPGQGTDTQYF.

In its sample, this clonotype was seen a few times. DNA of the CDR3: TGTGCCAGCTCCCCTGGACAGGGTGGTAGCAAAAACATTCAGTACTTC. Amino acids: CASSPGQGGSKNIQYF. This rearrangement joins TRBV18 to TRBJ2-4, with 8 positions matching TRBD1. Germline V lookup: CDR1 KGHSH, CDR2 LQKENI. This CDR3 region has 16 residues. V lost 6 bases, J lost 3 bases, and 10 bases stayed unmatched.

This clonotype was seen many times. The chain employs TRBV24-1 and TRBJ2-7; no firm D call. CDR1 is KGHDR, CDR2 SFDVKD, per germline. V shed 2 bases and J shed 2 bases, with 21 bases lying between them. The CDR3 spans 18 residues. The CDR3 DNA sequence: TGTGCCACCAGTGATTCCCGGTTCTCCCTCCCTCCGCCCTACGAGCAGTACTTC. Translation: CATSDSRFSLPPPYEQYF.

This clonotype was counted at least ten times. The chain recombines TRBV28 with TRBJ2-7; TRBD1 or TRBD2 may be the D gene (5 bases each). The V and J ends lost 3 bases and 2 bases respectively, with 11 bases between them. The CDR3 has 14 residues. Per germline, CDR1 MDHEN and CDR2 SYDVKM. As DNA, the CDR3 is TGTGCCAGCAGTTTTTTGGGACGGACCTACGAGCAGTACTTC. Translated: CASSFLGRTYEQYF.

Ten or more counts support this clonotype. CDR3 loop: CASSWGTEAFF. The CDR3 DNA reads TGTGCCAGCAGTTGGGGCACTGAAGCTTTCTTT. This chain links TRBV27 with TRBJ1-1; no clear D gene. Per the germline V gene, CDR1 is MNHEY and CDR2 is SMNVEV (reference sequence). V lost 4 bases and J lost 4, with 4 bases in between. The length of the CDR3 is 11 residues.

The rearrangement uses TRBV6-1 and TRBJ2-6; tentative D call: TRBD2 (5 bases). This CDR3 is 16 amino acids long. Trimming removed 10 bases at V and 0 bases at J, with 16 bases between. Germline loops: CDR1 MNHNS, CDR2 SASEGT. The CDR3 sequence is CATEGASFSGANVLTF. In nucleotides, the CDR3 is TGTGCCACCGAGGGAGCTAGTTTCTCTGGGGCCAACGTCCTGACTTTC.

This clonotype was detected a few times. This chain's CDR3 is CASSLPRDRAPYEQYF. The CDR3 DNA follows: TGTGCCAGCAGTCTCCCCCGGGACAGGGCCCCCTACGAGCAGTACTTC. V usage is TRBV12-3 or TRBV12-4 and J usage is TRBJ2-7; TRBD1 aligns across 9 bases. This CDR3 region has 16 residues. Trimming cost V 5 bases and J 2 bases; bases outside gene matches: 10.

Only a few counts were recorded for this clonotype. The CDR3 sequence: CASSSPGPNTGELFF. CDR3 nucleotide sequence: TGTGCCAGCAGCTCCCCGGGGCCCAACACCGGGGAGCTGTTTTTT. The chain employs TRBV7-9 and TRBJ2-2; D may be TRBD1 or TRBD2 (5 bases each). Germline V gives CDR1 SEHNR, CDR2 FQNEAQ (reference sequence). Trimming removed 4 bases from V and 2 bases from J, with 11 bases in between. The CDR3 loop spans 15 amino acids.

The V gene is TRBV12-3 or TRBV12-4, the J gene TRBJ2-7; TRBD2 agrees at 9 bases. The V gene end was trimmed by 6 bases and the J gene end by 4 bases; junction bases not matched to a gene: 10. There are 15 residues in the CDR3. This CDR3 reads CASSFIAGELYEQYF. As DNA, the CDR3 is TGTGCCAGCAGCTTTATAGCGGGAGAATTATACGAGCAGTACTTC.

The chain links TRBV5-1 to TRBJ2-2; tentative D call: TRBD2 (6 bases). V was shortened by 3 bases and J by 1 base, with 10 bases between the two germline ends. CDR1 is SGHRS and CDR2 is YFSETQ in the germline V gene. The CDR3 is 15 residues long. The CDR3 is CASSWQGGNTGELFF. The CDR3 region has the DNA TGCGCCAGCAGCTGGCAGGGAGGGAACACCGGGGAGCTGTTTTTT.

This clonotype was counted at least ten times. The chain is built from TRBV5-5 and TRBJ2-1, with TRBD2 as a possible D gene (5 bases). Germline CDR1 SGHKS, CDR2 YYEKEE (reference sequence). The CDR3 length is 14 residues. The germline V and J ends were trimmed by 5 bases and 5 bases, with 14 bases remaining between them. The chain's CDR3 is CASSVLGANNEQFF. CDR3 DNA sequence: TGTGCCAGCAGTGTGTTGGGAGCAAACAATGAGCAGTTCTTC.

The rearrangement joins TRBV6-2 or TRBV6-3 to TRBJ2-6; unclear D gene. Per the germline V gene, CDR1 is MNHEY and CDR2 is SVGEGT. Between the trimmed V and J ends, which lost 5 bases and 0 bases, there was a span of 17 bases. The length of the CDR3 is 18 residues. The CDR3 DNA reads as TGTGCCAGCAGTCCTTCAGGATTATTGAACTCTGGGGCCAACGTCCTGACTTTC. This translates into CASSPSGLLNSGANVLTF.